Presented here are 26 T cell receptor beta chains from one specimen sequenced in a study of cytomegalovirus exposure and HLA in healthy donors. Primers included in the PCR were 60 Vbeta and 13 Jbeta primers. The protocol was immunoSEQ multiplex PCR, while the TCRdb copy is restricted to in-frame clones and leaves out a portion. The sample consists of about 230,000 clones, 70% to 85% of them appearing once. Sequencing was carried out using PBMCs. The receptors were gathered from a woman aged 60 to 75 in good health and CMV-seropositive.

The chain joins TRBV4-3 to TRBJ2-2; 13 bases fit TRBD2. V dropped 0 bases and J dropped 7; count of bases not matched to a gene: 5. CDR1 and CDR2 (germline): LGHNA, YSLEER. The CDR3 has 17 amino acids. In DNA, the CDR3 is TGCGCCAGCAGCCAAGATACTAGCGGGGGGGTAATCGGGGAGCTGTTTTTT. Amino acids: CASSQDTSGGVIGELFF.

The chain joins TRBV19 to TRBJ1-2; D gene ambiguous. CDR3 length equals 13 residues. Deletions cut 6 bases from V and 8 bases from J, with 16 bases between. Germline V lookup: CDR1 LNHDA, CDR2 SQIVND (reference sequence). The CDR3: CASSQGRVSGYTF. DNA for the CDR3: TGTGCCAGTAGCCAAGGGAGGGTTTCGGGCTACACCTTC.

The chain recombines TRBV6-4 with TRBJ1-6; D is unclear. Germline CDR1 reads MRHNA; CDR2 reads SNTAGT. V lost 3 bases and J 6 bases, leaving 6 bases between the germline ends. There are 13 residues in the CDR3. Here the CDR3 DNA reads TGTGCCAGCAGTGAGCGGGTTAATTCACCCCTCCACTTT. Amino acids: CASSERVNSPLHF.

The rearrangement joins TRBV6-1 to TRBJ1-2, with 11 bases aligning to TRBD1. The CDR3 contains 15 residues. With V trimmed by 4 bases and J by 1 base, 2 bases remained unmatched. Germline V gene data show CDR1 as MNHNS and CDR2 as SASEGT. The CDR3 spells CASSVDRGLNYGYTF. CDR3 DNA sequence: TGTGCCAGCAGTGTGGACAGGGGGCTTAACTATGGCTACACCTTC.

V gene TRBV5-1 combines with J gene TRBJ2-7; unclear D gene. This CDR3 is 14 amino acids long. Trimming took 4 bases from V and 0 from J, leaving 11 bases between them. Germline-derived CDR1 and CDR2 are SGHRS and YFSETQ. The CDR3 nucleotides read TGCGCCAGCAGCACTTTGACTGGCTCCTACGAGCAGTACTTC. Amino acids: CASSTLTGSYEQYF.

V gene TRBV11-2 combines with J gene TRBJ2-7; D perhaps matches TRBD2 (8 bases). Germline lookup yields CDR1 SGHAT and CDR2 FQNNGV. The CDR3 is made up of 15 amino acids. Trimming removed 4 bases from V and 7 bases from J, with 20 bases in between. CDR3 DNA sequence: TGTGCCAGCAGCTCCAGGGGGGCGGGAGGAAGGGAGCAGTACTTC. Translating gives CASSSRGAGGREQYF.

The chain joins TRBV7-8 to TRBJ1-2, with a weak D call TRBD1 (5 bases). Trimming pared 3 bases from V and 6 bases from J, leaving 14 bases between. From germline, CDR1 is SGHVS and CDR2 FQNEAQ. The CDR3 is 14 amino acids. The CDR3 DNA reads TGTGCCAGCAGCTTGGCGCAGGGAGGCGATGGCTACACCTTC. Protein sequence: CASSLAQGGDGYTF.

The chain employs TRBV6-4 and TRBJ1-2; weak D call: TRBD1 (6 bases). The CDR3 has 16 amino acids. Trimming removed 3 bases from V and 0 bases from J, with 14 bases in between. The germline CDR1 and CDR2 sequences are MRHNA and SNTAGT. This CDR3 reads CASSEQGGRTNYGYTF. The CDR3 nucleotides are TGTGCCAGCAGTGAACAGGGAGGGAGAACTAACTATGGCTACACCTTC.

The V call is TRBV5-4, the J call TRBJ2-7; tentative D call: TRBD2 (5 bases). The CDR3 has 11 residues. Germline CDR1 is SGHNT and CDR2 is YYREEE (reference sequence). The V end was cut by 2 bases, the J end by 7 bases, with 7 bases between. DNA of the CDR3: TGTGCCAGCAGCTTATCGGGAGAGCAGTACTTC. Translation: CASSLSGEQYF.

This clone was counted a few times. The rearrangement links TRBV6-1 to TRBJ2-7; D remains unclear. Trimming left V 4 bases short and J 0 bases short, with 22 bases between. The CDR3 extends over 18 amino acids. Germline V gene lookup returns CDR1 MNHNS and CDR2 SASEGT. CDR3 loop: CASSALPQVAGNSYEQYF. Here the CDR3 DNA reads TGTGCCAGCAGTGCCTTACCCCAGGTGGCAGGTAACTCCTACGAGCAGTACTTC.

The CDR3 reads CTSRFVAGGPWETQYF. CDR3 DNA: TGCACCAGCAGATTTGTCGCGGGGGGCCCCTGGGAGACCCAGTACTTC. The chain carries TRBV1 and TRBJ2-5; TRBD2 is the table's D call and was not checked against the DNA. TRBV1 constitutes a pseudogene. The CDR3 runs 16 residues.

V and J are TRBV7-2 and TRBJ1-5; D is undetermined. V shed 0 bases and J shed 5 bases, with 11 bases lying between them. Germline loops: CDR1 SGHTA, CDR2 FQGNSA. The CDR3 extends over 15 amino acids. CDR3 region: CASSLAKRLDQPQHF. DNA for the CDR3: TGTGCCAGCAGCTTAGCGAAGAGGTTGGATCAGCCCCAGCATTTT.

As to this clone: In the same sample, other DNA sequences code for this CDR3. The chain uses TRBV6-1 and TRBJ1-4, with D possibly matching TRBD1 (6 bases). Per the germline V gene, CDR1 is MNHNS and CDR2 is SASEGT. This CDR3 spans 15 amino acids. Trimming left V 6 bases short and J 4 bases short, with 15 bases between. The CDR3 region has the DNA TGTGCCAGCAGGCCGAGGGGGGGCGGTAATGAAAAACTGTTTTTT. Its protein product is CASRPRGGGNEKLFF.

J is TRBJ2-5 and V is TRBV9, with D uncertain. This CDR3 has 14 amino acids. From germline, CDR1 is SGDLS and CDR2 YYNGEE. Trimming took off 0 bases at V and 7 bases at J, with 13 bases between the two ends. This chain's CDR3 is CASSVVSQTGTQYF. CDR3 nucleotide sequence: TGTGCCAGCAGCGTAGTTAGCCAGACGGGGACCCAGTACTTC.

The gene calls are TRBV18 and TRBJ2-1, with 9 bases aligning to TRBD1. Germline loops: CDR1 KGHSH, CDR2 LQKENI. There are 14 residues in the CDR3. J was trimmed by 10 bases and V by 3 bases; bases with no gene match: 7. The CDR3 loop is CASSPGTGSGEQFF. DNA for the CDR3: TGTGCCAGCTCACCCGGGACAGGGTCGGGCGAGCAGTTCTTC.

The chain has TRBV6-5 and TRBJ1-1; TRBD1 matches 10 bases. J lost 4 bases, V lost 6 bases, and 8 bases had no gene match. Germline V lookup: CDR1 MNHEY, CDR2 SVGAGI. The length of the CDR3 is 15 residues. CDR3 sequence (DNA): TGTGCCAGCAGCCGAGCCGGGACAGGGGTCACTGAAGCTTTCTTT. Translated: CASSRAGTGVTEAFF.

The chain employs TRBV25-1 and TRBJ2-2; 7 bases fit TRBD1. The CDR3 has 16 residues. CDR1 is MGHDK and CDR2 is SYGVNS in the germline V gene. The V segment lost 4 bases and the J segment 2 bases; nucleotides outside the gene matches: 7. This CDR3 is CASSGGTDINTGELFF. CDR3 DNA: TGTGCCAGCAGTGGGGGGACAGACATAAACACCGGGGAGCTGTTTTTT.

V is TRBV28 and J is TRBJ2-5, with TRBD2 as a possible D gene (5 bases). The V end was cut by 6 bases, the J end by 3 bases, with 11 bases between. The CDR3 sequence is 13 residues long. CDR1 MDHEN and CDR2 SYDVKM come from the germline V gene. The CDR3 DNA is TGTGCCAGCAGGGGAGCGATGAAAGAGACCCAGTACTTC. Protein product: CASRGAMKETQYF.

This clone was detected only once. CDR3 region: CAWTTGTGRKKLFF. In DNA form, the CDR3 reads TGTGCCTGGACCACCGGGACAGGGCGAAAAAAACTGTTTTTT. The genes are TRBV30 and TRBJ1-4; 9 nucleotides line up with TRBD1. V shed 4 bases and J 9 bases; nucleotides not matched to a gene: 9. Germline lookup yields CDR1 GTSNPN and CDR2 SVGIG (reference sequence). The length of the CDR3 is 14 residues.

This rearrangement joins TRBV7-6 to TRBJ2-7; possibly TRBD2 for D (5 bases). Per germline, CDR1 SGHVS and CDR2 FNYEAQ. The CDR3 is made up of 15 amino acids. The V gene lost 5 bases and the J gene lost 5 bases, with 19 bases spanning the gap. The CDR3 reads CASSPRGLDPNEQYF. The DNA for the CDR3 is TGTGCCAGCAGCCCCCGCGGACTTGACCCTAACGAGCAGTACTTC.

The CDR3 is CASSYQGGYEQYF. In nucleotides, the CDR3 is TGCGCCAGCAGCTATCAGGGAGGATACGAGCAGTACTTC. The rearrangement uses TRBV5-1 and TRBJ2-7, with D possibly TRBD2 on 6 matching bases. Deletions cut 3 bases from V and 4 bases from J, with 11 bases between. Looked up from germline, CDR1 is SGHRS and CDR2 is YFSETQ. The CDR3 extends over 13 amino acids.

This clone has more than one count but fewer than ten. The chain has TRBV28 and TRBJ2-1, with D tentatively TRBD1 (6 bases). Trimming cost V 5 bases and J 7 bases, with 15 bases left between them. The CDR3 runs to 14 residues. CDR1 is MDHEN and CDR2 is SYDVKM in the germline V gene. CDR3: CASSPRYRVNEQFF. For the CDR3, the DNA is TGTGCCAGCAGTCCGCGCTACAGGGTTAATGAGCAGTTCTTC.

The chain employs TRBV7-3 and TRBJ1-1; no clear D gene. V shed 4 bases and J shed 3 bases, with 12 bases lying between them. Germline loops: CDR1 SGHTA, CDR2 FQGTGA. This CDR3 comprises 14 residues. For the CDR3, the DNA is TGTGCCAGCAGCTCCTCGAGGGTGGACACTGAAGCTTTCTTT. Translation: CASSSSRVDTEAFF.

This clone was seen just once. The V and J genes are TRBV27 and TRBJ1-5; D remains ambiguous. V dropped 3 bases and J dropped 4 bases, with 16 bases sitting between them. CDR3 length: 16 amino acids. Germline V CDR1 and CDR2: MNHEY, SMNVEV (reference sequence). The CDR3 nucleotides read TGTGCCAGCAGTTTCTCCGCGGGCCCAGGAAATCAGCCCCAGCATTTT. It codes for CASSFSAGPGNQPQHF.

A note on this clone: Other DNA sequences within the sample encode an identical CDR3. The chain uses TRBV5-1 and TRBJ2-6; D gene uncertain. Trimming pared 0 bases from V and 2 bases from J, leaving 3 bases between. In germline, CDR1 is SGHRS, CDR2 YFSETQ. The CDR3 contains 14 residues. The DNA of the CDR3 is TGCGCCAGCAGCTTGGCGGCTGGGGCCAACGTCCTGACTTTC. Its protein is CASSLAAGANVLTF. Combining the CDR3 with reference TRBV5-1 and TRBJ2-6 gives the whole variable domain KAGVTQTPRYLIKTRGQQVTLSCSPISGHRSVSWYQQTPGQGLQFLFEYFSETQRNKGNFPGRFSGRQFSNSRSEMNVSTLELGDSALYLCASSLAAGANVLTFGAGSRLTVL.

The chain carries TRBV5-4 and TRBJ2-3, with 9 bases identical to TRBD1. The V gene end was trimmed by 3 bases and the J gene end by 0 bases; junction bases not matched to a gene: 5. CDR1 is SGHNT and CDR2 is YYREEE in the germline V gene (reference sequence). This CDR3 comprises 16 residues. The CDR3 spells CASSWGQGRSTDTQYF. For the CDR3, the DNA is TGTGCCAGCAGCTGGGGACAGGGTAGGAGCACAGATACGCAGTATTTT.